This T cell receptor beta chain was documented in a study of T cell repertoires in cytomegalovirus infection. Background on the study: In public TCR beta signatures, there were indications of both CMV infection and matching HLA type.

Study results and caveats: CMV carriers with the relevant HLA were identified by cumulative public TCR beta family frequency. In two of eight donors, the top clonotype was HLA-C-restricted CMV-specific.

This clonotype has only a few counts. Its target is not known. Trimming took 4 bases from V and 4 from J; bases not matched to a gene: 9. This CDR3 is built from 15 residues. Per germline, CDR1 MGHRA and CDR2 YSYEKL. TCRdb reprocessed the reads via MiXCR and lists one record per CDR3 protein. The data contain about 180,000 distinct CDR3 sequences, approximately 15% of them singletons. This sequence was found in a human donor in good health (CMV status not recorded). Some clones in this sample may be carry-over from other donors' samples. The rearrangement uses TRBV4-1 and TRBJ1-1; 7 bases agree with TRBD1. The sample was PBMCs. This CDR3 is CASSRTGASVTEAFF. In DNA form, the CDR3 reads TGCGCCAGCAGCCGAACAGGGGCCTCGGTCACTGAAGCTTTCTTT.